This entry lists 8 T cell receptor beta chains sequenced from one sample in a study of OX40 agonist ivuxolimab in advanced cancers. Libraries were prepared by immunoSEQ multiplex PCR; TCRdb keeps only in-frame clonotypes and omits some of them. The data show 55,000 to 70,000 clones, about 85% seen once. The starting material was CD4+ or CD8+ T cells sorted from blood, obtained in a trial of the OX40 agonist ivuxolimab. These receptors were taken from an adult with an advanced solid tumor such as melanoma, head and neck, liver or kidney cancer.

This clone is termed medium-sized. The rearrangement uses TRBV29-1 and TRBJ1-2; 9 bases match TRBD1. The CDR3 loop spans 17 amino acids. V gave up 2 bases and J gave up 4 bases; unmatched junction bases: 14. Germline CDR1 is SQVTM and CDR2 is ANQGSEA. This chain's CDR3 is CSVEWYKQGQGSYGYTF. The CDR3, as DNA: TGCAGCGTTGAATGGTATAAACAGGGACAGGGAAGCTATGGCTACACCTTC.

This rearrangement joins TRBV5-4 to TRBJ1-1, with 7 nucleotides matching TRBD1. With V trimmed by 2 bases and J by 0 bases, 1 base remained unmatched. CDR1 and CDR2 from the germline V gene are SGHNT and YYREEE (reference sequence). The CDR3 runs to 14 residues. The CDR3 DNA reads as TGTGCCAGCAGCTTCGGACAGGTGAACACTGAAGCTTTCTTT. It encodes CASSFGQVNTEAFF.

The rearrangement links TRBV19 to TRBJ2-7; possibly TRBD1 for D (6 bases). From germline, CDR1 is LNHDA and CDR2 SQIVND (reference sequence). The CDR3 length is 17 residues. V was shortened by 1 base and J by 0 bases, with 16 bases between the two germline ends. The CDR3 loop is CASSIVFGQLSSYEQYF. The CDR3 coding sequence is TGTGCCAGTAGTATAGTCTTCGGACAGCTGAGCTCCTACGAGCAGTACTTC.

V gene TRBV4-1 combines with J gene TRBJ2-4; D gene ambiguous. The length of the CDR3 is 21 residues. The germline V gene encodes CDR1 MGHRA and CDR2 YSYEKL. Trimming took off 1 base at V and 0 bases at J, with 25 bases between the two ends. As DNA, the CDR3 is TGCGCCAGCAGCCAAGGAATCGTCCCAGGAAAAAAGAGCCTAGCCAAAAACATTCAGTACTTC. Translation: CASSQGIVPGKKSLAKNIQYF.

The chain recombines TRBV6-1 with TRBJ2-4; 7 nucleotides match TRBD2. Trimming took 9 bases from V and 0 from J; bases not matched to a gene: 8. From germline, CDR1 is MNHNS and CDR2 SASEGT. The length of the CDR3 is 15 residues. DNA for the CDR3: TGTGCCAGGACCTCCGGGACTATAGCCAAAAACATTCAGTACTTC. Translation: CARTSGTIAKNIQYF.

A word on this clone: No conserved phenylalanine or tryptophan is present at the end of the CDR3, so a read error is the likely explanation. The limits of the CDR3 on the DNA are not certain, so only TCRdb's listed CDR3 is given. The CDR3 sequence: CASRAPATSGSPI. The rearrangement joins TRBV2 to TRBJ2-7; the listed D gene, TRBD2, was not tested against the DNA. CDR1 and CDR2 (germline): SNHLY, FYNNEI. The CDR3 is 13 amino acids long, termini counted.

The V gene is TRBV7-9, the J gene TRBJ1-5; D perhaps matches TRBD1 (5 bases). Between the trimmed V and J ends, which lost 5 bases and 2 bases, there was a span of 10 bases. CDR1 and CDR2 from the germline V gene are SEHNR and FQNEAQ (reference sequence). This CDR3 has 14 amino acids. The CDR3 bases are TGTGCCAGCAGCCCGGGGCGGGGCAATCAGCCCCAGCATTTT. This encodes CASSPGRGNQPQHF.

The chain uses TRBV11-2 and TRBJ2-3; 7 bases line up with TRBD2. The CDR3 consists of 15 residues. The junction had 5 bases not matched to a gene; V was cut back by 2 bases and J by 3 bases. Germline V gene data show CDR1 as SGHAT and CDR2 as FQNNGV. CDR3 protein: CASSLISGATDTQYF. The CDR3 nucleotides read TGTGCCAGCAGCTTAATAAGCGGGGCAACAGATACGCAGTATTTT. Full variable domain (rest looked up from reference TRBV11-2 and TRBJ2-3): EAGVAQSPRYKIIEKRQSVAFWCNPISGHATLYWYQQILGQGPKLLIQFQNNGVVDDSQLPKDRFSAERLKGVDSTLKIQPAKLEDSAVYLCASSLISGATDTQYFGPGTRLTVL.